Each of the 18 T cell receptor beta chains below was sequenced from the same sample in a study of cytomegalovirus exposure and HLA in healthy donors. The PCR was carried out with 60 Vbeta primers and 13 Jbeta primers. TCRdb keeps only in-frame clones here, not all; method: immunoSEQ multiplex PCR. The sample contains 110,000 or so clones, under 70% of which appear only once. Source material: PBMCs. The receptors derive from a man younger than 35 in good health and CMV-seropositive.

The chain carries TRBV7-2 and TRBJ2-1; 7 nucleotides match TRBD1. The V gene end was trimmed by 5 bases and the J gene end by 7 bases; junction bases not matched to a gene: 5. The CDR3 covers 13 residues. Per the germline V gene, CDR1 is SGHTA and CDR2 is FQGNSA. Here the CDR3 reads CASSAQQGNEQFF. The CDR3 DNA reads as TGTGCCAGCAGCGCGCAACAGGGGAATGAGCAGTTCTTC. Filled out from reference TRBV7-2 and TRBJ2-1, the complete variable domain reads GAGVSQSPSNKVTEKGKDVELRCDPISGHTALYWYRQSLGQGLEFLIYFQGNSAPDKSGLPSDRFSAERTGGSVSTLTIQRTQQEDSAVYLCASSAQQGNEQFFGPGTRLTVL.

The rearrangement uses TRBV10-3 and TRBJ2-3; 9 bases fit TRBD2. The CDR3 is 15 amino acids. V lost 4 bases and J lost 3; bases outside the gene matches: 5. Germline CDR1 is ENHRY and CDR2 is SYGVKD. CDR3 protein: CAISAQRGATDTQYF. DNA of the CDR3: TGTGCCATCAGTGCCCAGCGGGGGGCTACAGATACGCAGTATTTT.

The genes are TRBV5-1 and TRBJ1-4; possibly TRBD1 for D (5 bases). The CDR3 runs to 16 residues. The germline V gene has CDR1 SGHRS and CDR2 YFSETQ. V dropped 4 bases and J dropped 0 bases, with 13 bases sitting between them. In nucleotides, the CDR3 is TGCGCCAGCAGCCTTACCGGGGGAACAACTAATGAAAAACTGTTTTTT. Translation: CASSLTGGTTNEKLFF.

This clone was seen a few times. This chain links TRBV28 with TRBJ1-2; no definite D call. V shed 0 bases and J shed 8 bases, with 16 bases lying between them. Germline V gene lookup returns CDR1 MDHEN and CDR2 SYDVKM. This CDR3 comprises 15 residues. CDR3 region: CASSLWVTPPGGYTF. The CDR3 DNA follows: TGTGCCAGCAGTTTATGGGTGACACCCCCGGGAGGCTACACCTTC.

The chain links TRBV5-6 to TRBJ2-3; TRBD2 is a possible D gene (5 bases). This CDR3 has 15 amino acids. CDR1 is SGHDT, CDR2 YYEEEE, per germline. V lost 1 base, J lost 0 bases, and 9 bases lay in between. The CDR3 nucleotides are TGTGCCAGCAGCTTGTGGCGGGCGAGCACAGATACGCAGTATTTT. This sequence encodes CASSLWRASTDTQYF.

This chain uses TRBV7-7 with TRBJ1-6, with a weak D call TRBD1 (5 bases). V was pared by 4 bases and J by 10 bases, with 11 bases between. The CDR3 loop spans 13 amino acids. Germline loops: CDR1 SSHAT, CDR2 FNYEAQ (reference sequence). CDR3 nucleotide sequence: TGTGCCAGCAGCTCCAGGGTAGGGTCACCCCTCCACTTT. Its protein product is CASSSRVGSPLHF. The complete variable domain, with remaining parts taken from reference TRBV7-7 and TRBJ1-6, reads GAGVSQSPRYKVTKRGQDVTLRCDPISSHATLYWYQQALGQGPEFLTYFNYEAQPDKSGLPSDRFSAERPEGSISTLTIQRTEQRDSAMYRCASSSRVGSPLHFGNGTRLTVT.

This chain joins TRBV9 and TRBJ1-6; D gene uncertain. Germline assignment: CDR1 SGDLS and CDR2 YYNGEE. The CDR3 contains 14 residues. The V gene lost 1 base and the J gene lost 9 bases, with 11 bases spanning the gap. CDR3 in DNA: TGTGCCAGCAGCGTAAGGTCCGAGGGTTCACCCCTCCACTTT. Encoded protein: CASSVRSEGSPLHF.

J is TRBJ2-1 and V is TRBV27, with D possibly TRBD1 on 5 matching bases. V dropped 2 bases and J dropped 5 bases, with 10 bases sitting between them. CDR3 length: 14 residues. Per germline, CDR1 MNHEY and CDR2 SMNVEV (reference sequence). The DNA of the CDR3 is TGTGCCAGCAGTTTAACAGGAGCCCACAATGAGCAGTTCTTC. Translating gives CASSLTGAHNEQFF.

The genes are TRBV6-5 and TRBJ1-6; TRBD1 is a possible D gene (5 bases). CDR3 size: 15 residues. Germline CDR1 and CDR2: MNHEY and SVGAGI. V was clipped by 7 bases and J by 8 bases, with 18 bases between them. The CDR3 DNA follows: TGTGCCAGCACCAACGGGGGGATCTCCCATTCACCCCTCCACTTT. Translated: CASTNGGISHSPLHF.

The V call is TRBV5-1, the J call TRBJ1-2; TRBD1 might be the D (6 bases). The V end was cut by 3 bases, the J end by 2 bases, with 14 bases between. This CDR3 is 15 amino acids long. CDR1 is SGHRS and CDR2 is YFSETQ in the germline V gene. The CDR3 loop is CASSWRGGGNYGYTF. In DNA, the CDR3 is TGCGCCAGCAGCTGGAGAGGGGGTGGAAACTATGGCTACACCTTC.

This clone appeared a single time. The rearrangement links TRBV2 to TRBJ2-1, with D maybe TRBD1 (5 bases). V lost 5 bases to trimming and J lost 1 base, with 12 bases between them. Germline-derived CDR1 and CDR2 are SNHLY and FYNNEI. This CDR3 is built from 15 residues. The CDR3 coding sequence is TGTGCCAGCAGTTTTCTCCAGGGTTCCTACAATGAGCAGTTCTTC. Encoded protein: CASSFLQGSYNEQFF.

This sequence joins TRBV14 and TRBJ1-6; no firm D call. Germline V gene sequence: CDR1 SGHDN, CDR2 FVKESK. V lost 2 bases and J lost 9, with 11 bases in between. The CDR3 covers 14 residues. DNA for the CDR3: TGTGCCAGCAGCCAAAAAGGCGGTTTTTCACCCCTCCACTTT. As protein: CASSQKGGFSPLHF.

This chain connects TRBV30 to TRBJ2-7; D is uncertain. The CDR3 runs 12 residues. V was shortened by 2 bases and J by 3 bases, with 8 bases between the two germline ends. The germline V gene has CDR1 GTSNPN and CDR2 SVGIG (reference sequence). The CDR3 protein is CAWSRSHYEQYF. The CDR3 DNA reads as TGTGCCTGGAGTCGGAGTCACTACGAGCAGTACTTC.

The V gene is TRBV5-1, the J gene TRBJ2-5; 11 bases match TRBD2. This CDR3 is 16 amino acids long. Trimming at V came to 2 bases and at J to 7 bases, leaving 10 bases not matched to a gene. CDR1 is SGHRS, CDR2 YFSETQ, per germline. The CDR3 region has the DNA TGCGCCAGCAGCTTTTTAGCGGGGGGGCCCTCGGGGACCCAGTACTTC. It specifies CASSFLAGGPSGTQYF. Supplemented by reference TRBV5-1 and TRBJ2-5, the full variable domain reads KAGVTQTPRYLIKTRGQQVTLSCSPISGHRSVSWYQQTPGQGLQFLFEYFSETQRNKGNFPGRFSGRQFSNSRSEMNVSTLELGDSALYLCASSFLAGGPSGTQYFGPGTRLLVL.

The gene calls are TRBV28 and TRBJ2-1; 9 bases are shared with TRBD1. CDR3 length equals 15 residues. The ends lost 4 bases at V and 4 bases at J; junction bases unmatched: 5. Germline V lookup: CDR1 MDHEN, CDR2 SYDVKM. The CDR3 here is CASSSAGTGYNEQFF. In DNA form, the CDR3 reads TGTGCCAGCAGTTCCGCCGGGACAGGGTACAATGAGCAGTTCTTC.

This clone appeared a single time. V and J are TRBV5-4 and TRBJ2-6; tentative D call: TRBD2 (5 bases). Between the trimmed V and J ends, which lost 4 bases and 0 bases, there was a span of 8 bases. CDR1 and CDR2 (germline): SGHNT, YYREEE (reference sequence). The CDR3 totals 15 residues. The CDR3 loop is CASSLGSSGANVLTF. CDR3 in DNA: TGTGCCAGCAGCCTTGGGAGCTCTGGGGCCAACGTCCTGACTTTC.

This chain uses TRBV11-2 with TRBJ1-2, with TRBD1 matching over 9 bases. The ends lost 5 bases at V and 5 bases at J; junction bases unmatched: 3. The CDR3 sequence is 13 residues long. Germline loops: CDR1 SGHAT, CDR2 FQNNGV. CDR3 bases: TGTGCCAGCAGCGCTGGGACAGGGTATGGCTACACCTTC. It specifies CASSAGTGYGYTF.

This clone was counted only a few times. V gene TRBV6-1 combines with J gene TRBJ2-5; D may be TRBD2 (6 bases). The CDR3 consists of 14 residues. Between the trimmed V and J ends, which lost 11 bases and 1 base, there was a span of 17 bases. Germline CDR1 and CDR2: MNHNS and SASEGT. The chain's CDR3 is CAPPWGDCQETQYF. Written as DNA, the CDR3 is TGTGCCCCCCCGTGGGGGGACTGCCAAGAGACCCAGTACTTC.